These 2 T cell receptor beta chains originate from one sample sequenced in a study of control samples from healthy donors and cancer patients (dated by TCRdb to 2020 to 2022). The library was made by the immunoSEQ multiplex PCR assay. This immuneACCESS table, as held by TCRdb, lists in-frame sequences with V and J called but not all clones. Of the missing ones, under half trace to an unresolved V gene in checked studies; the others have no known cause. In all, the sample holds about 130,000 clones, and around 90% of those were seen once. Less than 6% of the sample lies in the top ten. The specimen was blood. Source of these receptors: a man between 18 and 35 years old in good health.

The chain combines TRBV2 with TRBJ1-1; 7 nucleotides line up with TRBD1. The CDR3 runs to 17 residues. Per the germline V gene, CDR1 is SNHLY and CDR2 is FYNNEI. V lost 3 bases, J lost 4 bases, and 14 bases stayed unmatched. The CDR3 region is CASSDTLRGGLGTEAFF. The CDR3 DNA reads as TGTGCCAGCAGTGATACTCTCAGGGGGGGTTTGGGCACTGAAGCTTTCTTT. Variable domain in full (rest from reference TRBV2 and TRBJ1-1): EPEVTQTPSHQVTQMGQEVILRCVPISNHLYFYWYRQILGQKVEFLVSFYNNEISEKSEIFDDQFSVERPDGSNFTLKIRSTKLEDSAMYFCASSDTLRGGLGTEAFFGQGTRLTVV.

V usage is TRBV2 and J usage is TRBJ1-5; D ambiguous. V gave up 10 bases and J gave up 1 base, with 14 bases separating them. The CDR3 totals 14 residues. The germline gives CDR1 SNHLY, CDR2 FYNNEI. The CDR3 loop is CATQREGSNQPQHF. The CDR3, as DNA: TGTGCCACGCAACGGGAGGGAAGCAATCAGCCCCAGCATTTT.